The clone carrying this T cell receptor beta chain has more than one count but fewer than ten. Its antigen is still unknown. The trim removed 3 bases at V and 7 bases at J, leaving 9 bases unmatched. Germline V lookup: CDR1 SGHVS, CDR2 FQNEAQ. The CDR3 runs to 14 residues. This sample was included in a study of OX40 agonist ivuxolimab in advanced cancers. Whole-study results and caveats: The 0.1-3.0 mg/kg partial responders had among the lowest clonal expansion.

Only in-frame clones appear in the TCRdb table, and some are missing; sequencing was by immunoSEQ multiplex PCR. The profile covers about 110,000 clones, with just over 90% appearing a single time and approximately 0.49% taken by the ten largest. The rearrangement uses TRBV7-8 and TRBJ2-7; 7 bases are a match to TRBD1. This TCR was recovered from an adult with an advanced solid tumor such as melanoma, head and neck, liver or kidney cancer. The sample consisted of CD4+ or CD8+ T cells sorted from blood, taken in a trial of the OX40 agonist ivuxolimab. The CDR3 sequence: CASSFRDRLGEQYF. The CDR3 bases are TGTGCCAGCAGCTTCCGGGACAGACTGGGTGAGCAGTACTTC.